This TCR beta chain was recovered during a study of blood T cell repertoires in COVID-19. Study overall: COVID-19 samples collected from the United States, Italy and Spain covered acute and convalescent phases. From T cells, B-cell-depleted T cells, or PBMCs came the material, which was cDNA or gDNA.

Study processing details: The authors estimated nucleated cell counts from reference gene primer amplification. Using immunoSEQ multiplex PCR, the repertoire was profiled, and TCRdb retains in-frame clones only, with some absent. D and trimming come from the DNA, and the V and J calls and clone size come from that table. The sample includes about 360,000 clones, around 90% of them seen just once. This CDR3 is built from 14 residues. Between the trimmed V and J ends, which lost 8 bases and 2 bases, there was a span of 12 bases. Germline V gives CDR1 MGHDK, CDR2 SYGVNS. The sequenced sample consisted of PBMCs or T cells enriched from blood (not recorded which). The origin of this receptor is a woman aged 40 to 55 with acute COVID-19. The chain links TRBV25-1 to TRBJ2-2; a weak D match, TRBD1 (7 bases). The CDR3 coding sequence is TGTGCCAGCGAGACAGGGACTAACACCGGGGAGCTGTTTTTT. This gives the protein CASETGTNTGELFF.